This T cell receptor (beta chain) was identified during a study of blood T cell repertoires in COVID-19. Germline V gives CDR1 KGHSH, CDR2 LQKENI. V was pared by 6 bases and J by 6 bases, with 12 bases between. CDR3 length equals 13 residues. Produced via immunoSEQ multiplex PCR; TCRdb's table is partial and in-frame only. The sample records approximately 22,000 clones, 90% to 95% being singletons. The TCR was taken from a man between 65 and 80 years old with active COVID-19. This chain connects TRBV18 to TRBJ1-5; no firm D call. Material: peripheral blood. CDR3 sequence (DNA): TGTGCCAGCTCCCAAACATCAAGTCAGCCCCAGCATTTT. Protein sequence: CASSQTSSQPQHF.